This TCR beta chain is drawn from a study of T cells expressing NK-cell markers. This CDR3 comprises 13 residues. The germline gives CDR1 SNHLY, CDR2 FYNNEI. TCRdb reprocessed the 5' RACE reads and reports one entry per CDR3 protein, with no DNA. This sample's table has hundreds of thousands of distinct CDR3 sequences. The specimen was blood T cells: a sorted CD56 or NKG2C T cell subset, CD4+ or CD8+ T cells, or bulk PBMC T cells (not recorded which). The V call is TRBV2, the J call TRBJ2-5; with no DNA, the TCRdb D assignment of TRBD2 cannot be verified. The clonotype originates from a man aged 18 to 69 in good health. The chain's CDR3 is CASSETSGGTSNF.